This T cell receptor (beta chain) originates from a study of cytomegalovirus exposure and HLA in healthy donors. This CDR3 region has 15 residues. CDR1 is SGHTA and CDR2 is FQGNSA in the germline V gene. Deletions cut 4 bases from V and 0 bases from J, with 7 bases between. The PCR made use of 60 Vbeta and 13 Jbeta primers. Generated by immunoSEQ multiplex PCR, the TCRdb table keeps only in-frame clones and is missing some. The sample records over 150,000 clones, more than 65% being singletons. On this clone itself: Its antigen is not identified.

The study's findings and limits: The authors later found most CMV-associated TCR beta chains appeared HLA-restricted.

This rearrangement joins TRBV7-2 to TRBJ2-6; D gene unclear. The receptor was derived from a woman aged 25 to 39 in good health and CMV-seropositive. The sample taken for sequencing was PBMCs. The CDR3 DNA sequence: TGTGCCAGCAGCTACAGCAACTCTGGGGCCAACGTCCTGACTTTC. It specifies CASSYSNSGANVLTF. Supplemented by reference TRBV7-2 and TRBJ2-6, the full variable domain reads GAGVSQSPSNKVTEKGKDVELRCDPISGHTALYWYRQSLGQGLEFLIYFQGNSAPDKSGLPSDRFSAERTGGSVSTLTIQRTQQEDSAVYLCASSYSNSGANVLTFGAGSRLTVL.